This TCR beta chain came from a study of shared T cell receptors in the human thymus. The CDR3 has 13 amino acids. The germline CDR1 and CDR2 sequences are SGHDT and YYEEEE. Trimming stripped 0 bases from V and 3 bases from J, with 5 bases between. Repertoires were generated with immunoSEQ multiplex PCR, while TCRdb's copy carries only in-frame clones and drops some. The sample shows about 380,000 clones, 85% to 95% of them seen only once. The V and J genes are TRBV5-6 and TRBJ2-3, with unresolved D. The clonotype comes from a human donor. Sequences were obtained from thymocytes. CDR3 sequence reads: CASSLGRTDTQYF. The CDR3 DNA follows: TGTGCCAGCAGCTTGGGGCGTACAGATACGCAGTATTTT. The full variable domain, in which reference TRBV5-6 and TRBJ2-3 provide the parts outside the CDR3, is DAGVTQSPTHLIKTRGQQVTLRCSPKSGHDTVSWYQQALGQGPQFIFQYYEEEERQRGNFPDRFSGHQFPNYSSELNVNALLLGDSALYLCASSLGRTDTQYFGPGTRLTVL.